This T cell receptor beta chain was observed in a study of OX40 agonist ivuxolimab in advanced cancers. The CDR3 covers 14 residues. Unmatched junction bases numbered 12, after V lost 5 bases and J lost 9 bases. The germline CDR1 and CDR2 sequences are SQVTM and ANQGSEA. The assay was immunoSEQ multiplex PCR, and TCRdb's table has in-frame clones only and misses some. The sample holds roughly 18,000 clones, roughly four fifths seen once. The source was CD4+ or CD8+ T cells sorted from blood, collected in a trial of the OX40 agonist ivuxolimab. The clonotype originates from an adult with an advanced solid tumor such as melanoma, head and neck, liver or kidney cancer. The chain combines TRBV29-1 with TRBJ1-2; 10 bases map to TRBD1. The CDR3 DNA reads TGCAGCGTTCGATCCGGGACAGGGGCTAGCCGCTACACCTTC. The encoded protein is CSVRSGTGASRYTF.